The text below deals with one T cell receptor (beta chain). Its antigen has not been determined. Within one base of it there is no much larger clone, and no base qualities were kept. Ends trimmed: V by 3 bases, J by 7 bases; bases unmatched to a gene: 7. Reading the germline V gene gives CDR1 MGHDK and CDR2 SYGVNS. Inclusive of the bounding cysteine and phenylalanine, the CDR3 is 16 residues long. Just the 48-base CDR3 DNA is kept, in frame starting at base 1. In total, more than 500 healthy bone marrow donors made up the cohort. At the time of sampling, every cohort member was nominally healthy, though immune exposures that went unrecorded were likely present. The donor was CMV seronegative and was included in the group of 352 seronegative cohort members. A peripheral blood sample was provided by each donor, and peripheral blood mononuclear cells were used for TCR beta sequencing. Genomic DNA extraction from the blood cell samples was performed with the Qiagen DNeasy Blood Extraction Kit.

The data were obtained in a study of cytomegalovirus exposure and HLA in healthy donors (dated by TCRdb to about 2017). Concerning the study at large: An earlier analysis of approximately 640 of the donors reported roughly 300 Gb of sequence data and 100 million to 140 million unique TCR beta sequences from 150 million to 200 million T cells. An early release covering over 500 HLA-typed donors comprised about 310 gigabases of sequencing data and tens of millions of unique TCR sequences. Of the approximately 400 genotyped donors, around 81% fell in the genetic ancestry cluster associated with self-reported Caucasian donors. The aim of the study was to test whether cataloging public T cell receptors could identify signatures of past pathogen exposure. Using immunosequencing, the study profiled T cell repertoires from some 670 subjects and related those repertoires to cytomegalovirus serostatus. Besides the first cohort of about 730 subjects, a separate validation cohort made up of about 120 different subjects was used. To predict cytomegalovirus infection status, the study combined high-throughput TCR immunosequencing, statistical association of individual TCRs with disease status, and machine learning. In a later analysis, previously published TCR beta repertoires from 550 to 700 donors were re-analyzed and high-resolution HLA genotyping was added so that TCR occurrence patterns could be studied. Rather than drawing on any new phenotypic data, the later analysis identified candidate immune exposures from TCR beta sequences and the way those sequences occurred across donors. In an earlier analysis of a few hundred of the donors, high-throughput TCR beta sequencing was used to judge whether each TCR beta V gene segment behaved as functional or pseudogenic. Donor age, sex, ethnicity and CMV serostatus were collected together with the repertoire data. A later genetic analysis used genome-wide SNP genotypes for about 60% of the 666 donors, treating that subset as a discovery cohort. All discovery cohort repertoires had been generated using a single sequencing platform. Both class I and class II loci were covered by HLA typing, at four-digit resolution. Typing coverage differed by locus: A, B, C, DRB1 and DQB1 were typed in roughly 629-640 donors, DQA1 in 522, DPA1 in around 600, and DPB1 in around 440. About 5 DR-DQ haplotypes were handled as single units for association and clustering, since linkage in the cohort was strong. Among almost 400 genotyped donors of the cohort, an average of around 240,000 unique TCR beta nucleotide sequences were sequenced per donor, 15% to 20% of them non-productive. General findings and caveats noted by the study authors: Several of the top co-occurrence clusters appeared to be linked to parvovirus B19, influenza, CMV and Epstein-Barr virus, according to a later analysis. Most TCR sequences were observed very rarely across donors, whereas some public TCRs were present in many individuals. According to a later genetic analysis, donors in an Asian-associated ancestry cluster had fewer N-insertions in productive TCRs than the roughly 660-donor mean. The study gave a list of 150 to 200 TCR beta chains associated with cytomegalovirus. In an earlier analysis of some 500 of the donors, most TCR beta V segments were observed in productive rearrangements about 87% or about 30% of the time, broadly matching IMGT annotations. The 87-base-pair reads could not distinguish some IMGT-functional V segments, including TRBV6-2 and TRBV6-3, so those segments were excluded. Assigning TCR associations to individual alleles was difficult when HLA alleles, especially DR and DQ, strongly co-occurred. Because some donors lacked HLA typing at each locus, the association tests relied only on the typed subset. Roughly uniform sequencing depth across donors was assumed in presence/absence analyses, although this assumption may not hold. A group of highly shared sequence variants was considered likely to be a technical artifact of the sequencing pipeline. A further reported finding was that TCR beta sequences accurately predicted the HLA-A and HLA-B alleles for most subjects in the first cohort. The classifier was reported to diagnose cytomegalovirus status with high specificity and sensitivity in both the original and validation cohorts. According to a later analysis, TCR association rates differed among HLA loci, with DRB1 alleles showing the most associated TCRs and HLA-C alleles showing the fewest. Correlated functional status among segregating V segments might be attributable to linkage disequilibrium, but an unknown experimental factor could not be ruled out. Because counts were too low, 15 to 20 rarely observed V segments, including chromosome 9 orphons, were excluded from the earlier analysis of some 540 of the donors. Most CMV-associated TCR beta chains appeared to be HLA-restricted in a later analysis, and the HLA associations seemed to be driven largely by CMV exposure. CMV serostatus was the only immune exposure information available for the cohort. At a false discovery rate of 0.05, a later analysis linked fewer than 20,000 TCR beta sequences to specific HLA alleles. In vitro tests confirmed that a few of the cytomegalovirus-associated TCR beta chains recognize cytomegalovirus antigens. An association between a missense DCLRE1C variant and V-gene and J-gene trimming of TCR beta chains was found in a later genetic analysis and replicated in an independent cohort. It was suggested by the authors that the approach could potentially be generalized to other disease states and immunological phenotypes. This cohort had only TCR beta chains sequenced, and the lack of alpha or paired-chain data limited which features could be detected. A later analysis found that HLA-associated TCR beta chains were more clonally expanded and had lower generation probabilities than equally common non-associated chains.

The library came from the immunoSEQ multiplex PCR assay. A mixture of 60 forward primers for TCR Vbeta segments and 13 reverse primers for TCR Jbeta segments was used in the multiplex PCR. The CDR3 region of rearranged TCR beta genes was amplified from genomic DNA by a multiplex PCR assay. On the Illumina HiSeq System, the amplified TCR beta libraries were sequenced as 87-base-pair reads. For the original study's pipeline: In a later analysis, 80 million or so unique TCR beta chains were counted across the approximately 620 repertoires, and around 10 million of these chains were shared by at least two donors. Raw reads were error-corrected and collapsed into unique sequences by a nearest-neighbor algorithm in which closely related sequences were merged to remove PCR and sequencing errors. To assign V, D and J gene segments, CDR3 sequences were aligned to IMGT reference sequences. For a sequence to be retained, a match of at least six nucleotides was required to both a V gene segment and a J gene segment. Rearrangements were classified as productive when the CDR3 lacked stop codons and remained in frame with V and J, and all other rearrangements were classified as non-productive. CDR3 was defined by IMGT convention, running from the second conserved V-encoded cysteine to the conserved J-encoded phenylalanine. Sequences without an unambiguous match to a single V gene segment were excluded from the earlier analysis of over 500 of the donors. In an earlier analysis of several hundred of the donors, V segments were called functional above 56.7% productive rearrangements and were called segregating when the between-donor standard deviation exceeded 5%. To diagnose cytomegalovirus status from the catalog of TCR beta chain sequences, a statistical classification framework was built. V and J gene assignment, in a later analysis, came from comparing TCR nucleotide sequences with IMGT/GENE-DB human TR gene sequences. The TCRdist pipeline was used in a later analysis to assign CDR3 sequences and most-parsimonious VDJ recombination scenarios. In a later analysis, every TCR beta chain was defined by the combination of its CDR3 amino acid sequence and its V-gene family, and reads without a unique V-gene family were dropped. A later analysis removed nearly 600 highly shared, low-generation-probability nucleotide sequences to deal with suspected cross-contamination and a sequencing artifact. For each public chain, a later analysis derived a clonal expansion index from normalized ranks of inferred template counts within each repertoire. A later analysis computed generation probabilities with a VDJ recombination model fitted to out-of-frame rearrangements, and checked the results against IGoR. In a later analysis, hypergeometric tests were used to score TCR-TCR, TCR-HLA and TCR-CMV co-occurrence, with a repertoire-size bias correction applied to TCR pairs. To estimate false discovery rates, a later analysis permuted the HLA or CMV assignments 20 times. In a later analysis, co-occurring TCRs were grouped using DBSCAN, with TCRdist sequence similarity added in when clustering inside HLA-allele-positive subsets. Repertoires with fewer than 30,000 or more than 120,000 public chains were left out of co-occurrence clustering, as were five repertoires with anomalous nucleotide sharing. Not all clones reach the TCRdb copy of this immuneACCESS table, which keeps in-frame sequences only. Checked studies attribute under half of the gap to unresolved V genes and leave the rest unexplained. V and J calls plus clone size are reproduced from that table; the DNA served to infer D and trimming. This sample is represented by 100,000 to 150,000 clones; roughly four fifths of them were singletons. 1.2% of the sample belongs to the ten largest clones.

The TCR comes from a girl between 2 and 10 years old in good health and CMV-seronegative. Sequencing was carried out using PBMCs. The chain uses TRBV25-1 and TRBJ2-1, with TRBD1 identical over 12 junction bases. The nucleotide sequence reads as follows: TGTGCCAGCAGTGACAAGGGACAGGGGGCGCGTAATGAGCAGTTCTTC. This yields the protein CASSDKGQGARNEQFF.